One and the same sample provided the 13 T cell receptor beta chains below, sequenced in a study of cytomegalovirus exposure and HLA in healthy donors. The PCR employed 60 Vbeta primers together with 13 Jbeta primers. Assay: immunoSEQ multiplex PCR; the TCRdb copy retains only in-frame clones and omits some. This sample carries about 100,000 clones, about 76% of them seen once, and the ten largest clones take approximately 4%. The sequencing input was PBMCs. The receptors here all came from a woman in her seventies in good health and CMV-seropositive.

The V and J genes are TRBV19 and TRBJ2-1; TRBD1 is a possible D gene (6 bases). This CDR3 region has 14 residues. V lost 4 bases and J lost 7, with 14 bases in between. From germline, CDR1 is LNHDA and CDR2 SQIVND (reference sequence). The CDR3 reads CASSTEGEWNEQFF. CDR3 nucleotides: TGTGCCAGTAGTACCGAGGGGGAGTGGAATGAGCAGTTCTTC.

This clone was recorded a few times. This chain uses TRBV29-1 with TRBJ1-5; TRBD1 matches at 7 bases. Germline CDR1 SQVTM, CDR2 ANQGSEA. V shed 4 bases, J shed 0 bases, and the junction held 6 bases outside the gene matches. The CDR3 is made up of 15 amino acids. The CDR3 is CSVVMGTASNQPQHF. The CDR3 coding sequence is TGCAGCGTTGTGATGGGGACAGCTAGCAATCAGCCCCAGCATTTT.

The genes are TRBV6-5 and TRBJ2-1; 8 bases align to TRBD2. Trimming cost V 4 bases and J 0 bases; bases outside gene matches: 5. Germline V CDR1 and CDR2: MNHEY, SVGAGI. The CDR3 is 16 residues long. The CDR3 DNA follows: TGTGCCAGCAGTTCGACTAGCGCCTTCTCCTACAATGAGCAGTTCTTC. Protein product: CASSSTSAFSYNEQFF.

This clone was counted between two and nine times. The chain combines TRBV28 with TRBJ1-1; the D is unclear. This CDR3 has 12 amino acids. Deletions cut 5 bases from V and 6 bases from J, with 10 bases between. Per germline, CDR1 MDHEN and CDR2 SYDVKM. CDR3 DNA: TGTGCCAGCAGTCCACTCGCCCCTGAAGCTTTCTTT. Translated: CASSPLAPEAFF.

The chain combines TRBV19 with TRBJ2-2; 12 positions match TRBD2. The ends lost 6 bases at V and 6 bases at J; junction bases unmatched: 11. CDR3 length: 17 residues. Germline CDR1 is LNHDA and CDR2 is SQIVND (reference sequence). For the CDR3, the DNA is TGTGCCAGTAGAAAACCAGGACTAGCGGGGTTTGCCGGGGAGCTGTTTTTT. As protein: CASRKPGLAGFAGELFF.

This chain connects TRBV30 to TRBJ1-1; 7 nucleotides line up with TRBD1. With 2 bases clipped from V and 5 bases from J, the junction kept 8 bases outside the gene matches. Per germline, CDR1 GTSNPN and CDR2 SVGIG (reference sequence). This CDR3 has 14 amino acids. The CDR3, as DNA: TGTGCCTGGAGTAACAGGGGCGCACGTACTGAAGCTTTCTTT. It translates to CAWSNRGARTEAFF.

The rearrangement links TRBV6-5 to TRBJ2-1, with TRBD1 as a possible D gene (6 bases). Per the germline V gene, CDR1 is MNHEY and CDR2 is SVGAGI. V lost 7 bases to trimming and J lost 0 bases, with 10 bases between them. The length of the CDR3 is 14 residues. This CDR3 reads CASTARGSYNEQFF. As DNA, the CDR3 is TGTGCCAGCACTGCCAGGGGCTCCTACAATGAGCAGTTCTTC.

The chain couples TRBV4-2 to TRBJ2-3; the match to TRBD2 covers 9 bases. The CDR3 runs 19 residues. CDR1 is LGHNA, CDR2 YNFKEQ, per germline. V gave up 1 base and J gave up 5 bases; unmatched junction bases: 16. The CDR3: CASSQVSGGGRGRIDTQYF. CDR3 nucleotides: TGTGCCAGCAGCCAAGTTTCAGGTGGCGGGAGGGGAAGAATAGATACGCAGTATTTT.

This sequence joins TRBV5-1 and TRBJ2-7; 9 bases are shared with TRBD1. Germline-derived CDR1 and CDR2 are SGHRS and YFSETQ. This CDR3 spans 18 amino acids. The V segment lost 1 base and the J segment 8 bases; nucleotides outside the gene matches: 19. CDR3 in DNA: TGCGCCAGCAGCTTGAGATGGGGGACAGGGTATAACTCTAACCAGCAGTACTTC. Amino acids: CASSLRWGTGYNSNQQYF. Complete variable domain (other parts from reference TRBV5-1 and TRBJ2-7): KAGVTQTPRYLIKTRGQQVTLSCSPISGHRSVSWYQQTPGQGLQFLFEYFSETQRNKGNFPGRFSGRQFSNSRSEMNVSTLELGDSALYLCASSLRWGTGYNSNQQYFGPGTRLTVT.

The chain couples TRBV10-3 to TRBJ2-7; a possible D gene is TRBD1 (8 bases). This CDR3 contains 15 residues. CDR1 is ENHRY and CDR2 is SYGVKD in the germline V gene. V was clipped by 2 bases and J by 5 bases, with 16 bases between them. CDR3 in amino acids: CAISEPNRGGDEQYF. CDR3 coding DNA: TGTGCCATCAGTGAGCCGAACAGGGGGGGGGACGAGCAGTACTTC.

The rearrangement joins TRBV19 to TRBJ2-2, with D uncertain. The V gene's germline CDR1 is LNHDA and CDR2 SQIVND (reference sequence). CDR3 length: 14 amino acids. V lost 3 bases, J lost 5 bases, and 10 bases lay in between. Written as DNA, the CDR3 is TGTGCCAGTAGTATCGCGCCGAGGACCGGGGAGCTGTTTTTT. Protein product: CASSIAPRTGELFF.

J is TRBJ1-5 and V is TRBV18; D remains ambiguous. Per germline, CDR1 KGHSH and CDR2 LQKENI. CDR3 length: 16 residues. Trimming removed 6 bases from V and 6 bases from J, with 21 bases in between. In DNA form, the CDR3 reads TGTGCCAGCTCTCCGGACGGAGGCCTTATCAGTCAGCCCCAGCATTTT. Its translation: CASSPDGGLISQPQHF.

The chain links TRBV28 to TRBJ2-5, with TRBD1 matching 8 bases. Per the germline V gene, CDR1 is MDHEN and CDR2 is SYDVKM. The V segment lost 6 bases and the J segment 5 bases; nucleotides outside the gene matches: 8. This CDR3 is built from 14 residues. The CDR3 bases are TGTGCCAGCAGCTCGACAGGGGCAGGGGAGACCCAGTACTTC. Amino acids: CASSSTGAGETQYF.